This TCR beta chain originates from a study of Graves' ophthalmopathy and Graves' hyperthyroidism (dated by TCRdb to the late 2010s). About the full investigation: Peripheral blood was collected at initial diagnosis, prior to any treatment. In over 5 hyperthyroidism patients, the T-cell repertoire of thyroid tissue was compared with the T-cell repertoire of blood. To explore V-J signatures that separate ophthalmopathy from hyperthyroidism, a discovery set of 100 patients was enrolled, consisting of approximately 44 with ophthalmopathy and roughly 59 with stable hyperthyroidism. In total, 135 blood samples were TCR-sequenced: under 45 ophthalmopathy, some 80 hyperthyroidism and around 17 hyperthyroidism-to-ophthalmopathy patients. Following sampling, methimazole starting at 30 mg daily was administered to hyperthyroidism patients, and high-dose intravenous methylprednisolone was administered to ophthalmopathy patients. The study used signatures of the TCR beta repertoire to tell Graves' ophthalmopathy apart from Graves' hyperthyroidism and to predict which patients would progress to ophthalmopathy. An independent validation cohort comprised roughly 20 hyperthyroidism patients and around 16 patients who later progressed from hyperthyroidism to ophthalmopathy.

Patients with ophthalmopathy had moderately to severely active disease, with a Clinical Activity Score of 3 or more, a NOSPECS grade of 4 or more, and a disease duration of less than 3 months. Patients were excluded if they had other autoimmune diseases, uncontrolled infections, pregnancy or lactation. Diagnosis relied on clinical symptoms, serum thyroxine, TRAb, thyroid ultrasound and orbital computed tomography. Using Ficoll-Paque density gradient centrifugation, PBMCs were isolated from 8.5 to 10 ml of fresh peripheral blood. Trizol reagent was used to extract the total RNA, and its quality was then checked on an Agilent 2100 Bioanalyzer. Turning to this clonotype: The specificity of this receptor is unknown. One base away there is no much larger clone; base qualities are not given.

Overall study outcomes, separate from this receptor: Sample size was not statistically predetermined, and group allocation was not concealed from the investigators. In validation, the model predicted ophthalmopathy progression with nearly 71% sensitivity and about 73% specificity; approximately 12 predicted patients were CT-confirmed with GO in a median of around 6 months. Most of the expanded thyroid clonotypes with a frequency above 0.001 were also detected in blood, and it was suggested that the thyroid immune response may be reflected by blood repertoires. In cross-validation, the 13-signature model distinguished ophthalmopathy from stable hyperthyroidism with 87.88% sensitivity and around 84% specificity, while in the test set the corresponding values were approximately 80% and 75%.

For repertoire sequencing, TCR beta CDR3 regions were amplified from RNA transcripts. A first-round RT-PCR used HTBI primers with the Qiagen OneStep RT-PCR kit, followed by a second-round multiplex PCR, size selection and purification. Libraries were sequenced on an Illumina HiSeq2000 using paired-end 100 bp reads. Concerning the study's data processing: SOAPnuke was used for read processing, and reads with adapters, uncalled bases, a mean Phred below 15, or no exact constant-primer or identifier match were discarded. High-quality paired reads were merged with COPE v1.2.5. Each unique nucleotide sequence was treated as a clonotype, and MiTCR v1.1 was used to align the clonotypes to the IMGT TRB V, D and J references. The analysis was limited to V-J combinations with a frequency above 0.0001, which together covered 99.2% of repertoires. For each V-J combination, a TCR clonal expansion and chaos score was defined as F50 clonal expansion divided by the chaos observed in the TCRdist matrix. Welch's t-statistics and random forest were used to reduce features to about a dozen V-J combinations, which were fed into a naive Bayes classifier. Thyroid-blood repertoire similarity was quantified with the Morisita-Horn index. TCRdb ran its own pipeline on the public reads, namely fastp trimming at Q25 and MiXCR clone calling, and kept in-frame beta chains. Rows are unified per CDR3 protein, each entry keeping the most common DNA and genes. The V and J calls shown here were made by TCRdb, not taken from the authors' results. The sample yields around 600,000 distinct CDR3 sequences; over 40% were counted once. More than 2.5% of the sample comes from the top ten.

Including the terminal cysteine and phenylalanine, the CDR3 comprises 13 residues. The retained sequence is limited to the CDR3, 39 bases, with the frame set at the first base. The CDR1 and CDR2 encoded by the germline V gene are SQVTM and ANQGSEA. Trimming removed 2 bases from V and 4 bases from J, leaving 11 bases between the germline ends. Sequencing input: peripheral blood. The TCR originated in an adult man with Graves' ophthalmopathy. The sequence links TRBV29-1 to TRBJ1-2, with the D gene too uncertain to name. The DNA reads TGCAGCGTTGAACGACGTGATGGCTATGGCTACACCTTC. Its translation is CSVERRDGYGYTF.